A selection of T cell receptor beta chains follows, all from one sample in a study of regulatory T cells in long-lasting Graves disease. TCRdb fed the multiplex PCR reads into MiXCR, producing one record per CDR3 protein. This sample has hundreds of thousands of distinct CDR3 sequences, with about a fifth found just once. Here the sequenced sample was peripheral blood mononuclear cells (PBMCs), taken when the disease was refractory, from a patient treated with antithyroid drugs. Every receptor here comes from a female donor with Graves disease. Each CDR3 is given with its conserved first and last residue. The D gene is left open where the match is weak. Some rows mark clone size as missing; the rest say once, few, many or name a class of expanded clone.

length	V	J	D	size	CDR3	DNA
13	TRBV19	TRBJ1-2	-	many	CASTRPPGYGYTF	TGTGCCAGTACGCGGCCTCCCGGCTATGGCTACACCTTC
12	TRBV20-1	TRBJ1-1	TRBD1	-	CSASLGQLEAFF	TGCAGTGCTAGTTTGGGACAGCTTGAAGCTTTCTTT
14	TRBV2	TRBJ1-1	TRBD1	many	CASSKTGLNTEAFF	TGTGCCAGCAGCAAGACAGGGTTGAACACTGAAGCTTTCTTT
16	TRBV7-8	TRBJ2-5	-	many	CASSLWSERTEETQYF	TGTGCCAGCAGCTTATGGAGCGAGCGGACTGAAGAGACCCAGTACTTC
19	TRBV6-5	TRBJ2-6	TRBD1	-	CASSYDDRGEGSGANVLTF	TGTGCCAGCAGTTACGATGACAGGGGCGAAGGCTCTGGGGCCAACGTCCTGACTTTC
16	TRBV20-1	TRBJ1-1	TRBD1	few	CSARDPGQGGWTEAFF	TGCAGTGCTAGAGACCCCGGACAGGGAGGATGGACTGAAGCTTTCTTT
13	TRBV20-1	TRBJ2-7	-	-	CSARDYRVGEQYF	TGCAGTGCTAGAGACTACAGGGTTGGGGAGCAGTACTTC
16	TRBV25-1	TRBJ1-4	-	-	CASSLFLSTTNEKLFF	TGTGCCAGCAGTTTATTTTTGAGTACAACTAATGAAAAACTGTTTTTT
14	TRBV6-2/TRBV6-3	TRBJ1-1	-	few	CASSYKGRGTEAFF	TGTGCCAGCAGTTACAAGGGCCGAGGGACTGAAGCTTTCTTT
13	TRBV20-1	TRBJ2-5	TRBD2	few	CSARDAGVETQYF	TGCAGTGCTAGAGATGCGGGGGTAGAGACCCAGTACTTC
14	TRBV18	TRBJ1-1	-	few	CASSPLATDTEAFF	TGTGCCAGCTCACCATTGGCAACCGACACTGAAGCTTTCTTT
14	TRBV5-5	TRBJ1-2	-	few	CASSLRAGDYGYTF	TGTGCCAGCAGCTTAAGGGCAGGAGACTATGGCTACACCTTC
15	TRBV2	TRBJ1-1	-	many	CASSEVRTANTEAFF	TGTGCCAGCAGTGAAGTTAGGACAGCCAACACTGAAGCTTTCTTT
14	TRBV6-2/TRBV6-3	TRBJ2-2	TRBD1	-	CASSYTGGRGELFF	TGTGCCAGCAGTTACACAGGGGGAAGAGGGGAGCTGTTTTTT
18	TRBV12-3/TRBV12-4	TRBJ1-1	-	many	CASSLVILRTAEDTEAFF	TGTGCCAGCAGTTTAGTTATCTTGAGGACCGCAGAGGACACTGAAGCTTTCTTT
15	TRBV19	TRBJ2-7	TRBD1	few	CASSMGAGGINEQYF	TGTGCCAGTAGTATGGGGGCAGGGGGTATCAACGAGCAGTACTTC
12	TRBV20-1	TRBJ1-1	-	many	CSARRSNTEAFF	TGCAGTGCTCGACGGAGTAACACTGAAGCTTTCTTT
14	TRBV20-1	TRBJ1-5	-	few	CSASSWVRDQPQHF	TGCAGTGCTAGTTCCTGGGTGAGGGATCAGCCCCAGCATTTT
17	TRBV7-9	TRBJ1-2	TRBD1	few	CASSRNTRTGGDYGYTF	TGTGCCAGCAGCCGCAATACACGGACAGGGGGCGACTATGGCTACACCTTC
14	TRBV9	TRBJ1-2	-	-	CASSVDITGRGYTF	TGTGCCAGCAGCGTAGATATCACAGGGAGAGGCTACACCTTC
15	TRBV30	TRBJ2-6	-	few	CAWSGVGSGANVLTF	TGTGCCTGGAGCGGGGTGGGGTCTGGGGCCAACGTCCTGACTTTC
14	TRBV7-3	TRBJ2-5	TRBD1	many	CASSPTGQGETQYF	TGTGCCAGCAGCCCAACCGGACAGGGAGAGACCCAGTACTTC
13	TRBV10-3	TRBJ2-5	-	many	CAISPVWEETQYF	TGTGCCATCAGTCCAGTGTGGGAGGAGACCCAGTACTTC
13	TRBV12-3/TRBV12-4	TRBJ2-7	-	-	CVSSFGGTYEQYF	TGTGTCAGCAGTTTTGGGGGGACCTACGAGCAGTACTTC
14	TRBV28	TRBJ2-7	TRBD2	many	CASSGGLAIYEQYF	TGTGCCAGCAGTGGGGGACTAGCGATCTACGAGCAGTACTTC
15	TRBV2	TRBJ2-2	-	many	CASSESPLGTGELFF	TGTGCCAGCAGTGAATCGCCTTTAGGGACCGGGGAGCTGTTTTTT
17	TRBV5-1	TRBJ2-5	TRBD2	-	CASSFVGLAGGRETQYF	TGCGCCAGCAGCTTTGTAGGACTAGCGGGTGGTCGAGAGACCCAGTACTTC
13	TRBV7-8	TRBJ1-2	-	many	CASSLGTVGGYTF	TGTGCCAGCAGCTTAGGTACGGTCGGAGGCTACACCTTC
14	TRBV4-3	TRBJ1-5	-	-	CASSPGVLRQPQHF	TGCGCCAGCAGCCCAGGGGTGTTGCGTCAGCCCCAGCATTTT